This T cell receptor beta chain was captured by sequencing in a study of immune evolution from preneoplasia to lung adenocarcinoma. Libraries were prepared by immunoSEQ multiplex PCR; TCRdb keeps only in-frame clonotypes and omits some of them. The data show about 26,000 clones, just under 75% seen once. Germline V gene lookup returns CDR1 SNHLY and CDR2 FYNNEI. CDR3 size: 14 residues. Between the trimmed V and J ends, which lost 7 bases and 1 base, there was a span of 11 bases. This TCR derives from a person in their sixties with invasive lung adenocarcinoma. Some clones in this sample may be carry-over from other donors' samples. The chain recombines TRBV2 with TRBJ1-5; a weak D match, TRBD1 (5 bases). Sequenced material: FFPE invasive lung adenocarcinoma tissue. The CDR3 region has the DNA TGTGCCAGCAACGGGGACCAGAGCAATCAGCCCCAGCATTTT. This gives the protein CASNGDQSNQPQHF. Full variable domain (outside the CDR3, taken from reference TRBV2 and TRBJ1-5): EPEVTQTPSHQVTQMGQEVILRCVPISNHLYFYWYRQILGQKVEFLVSFYNNEISEKSEIFDDQFSVERPDGSNFTLKIRSTKLEDSAMYFCASNGDQSNQPQHFGDGTRLSIL.